This TCR beta chain was sequenced in a study of naive and memory T cell subsets. Study conclusions and caveats: Diversity fell and Gini index rose from naive through CM, EM, EMRA.

Alpha and beta libraries were amplified separately from the second PCR onward. CMV status came from CD4+ IFNgamma after overnight CMV lysate stimulation. Trimming stripped 5 bases from V and 5 bases from J, with 13 bases between. The CDR3 loop spans 14 amino acids. Germline lookup yields CDR1 SNHLY and CDR2 FYNNEI. Both TRBC1 and TRBC2 were covered by a beta constant-region primer of two equimolar oligonucleotides. Four rounds of PCR amplified the ligated cDNA using nested alpha and beta constant-region primers plus SP2. TCRdb itself ran the UMI-ligation and nested PCR reads through MiXCR, one entry per CDR3 protein. The table includes about 85,000 distinct CDR3 sequences, around 13% detected once. Worth noting for this clonotype: No antigen is known for it.

Source material: central memory CD4+ T cells from blood. The TCR sequence derives from a human donor in good health. V is TRBV2 and J is TRBJ1-5, with D perhaps matching TRBD1 (5 bases). The CDR3 here is CASSFRDRDQPQHF. The CDR3 DNA reads as TGTGCCAGCAGTTTCCGGGACCGGGATCAGCCCCAGCATTTT.